The 13 T cell receptor beta chains given below trace back to one sample, sequenced in a study of cytomegalovirus exposure and HLA in healthy donors. Measured with immunoSEQ multiplex PCR; TCRdb has only the in-frame clones, and not every one. The sample holds tens of thousands of clones, 85% to 95% seen once. Sequencing used PBMCs. These receptors were taken from a woman in her late teens or twenties in good health and CMV-seronegative.

This clone came up once. The chain is built from TRBV4-3 and TRBJ2-1; 13 bases align to TRBD2. The CDR3 totals 18 residues. V dropped 0 bases and J dropped 2; count of bases not matched to a gene: 4. From germline, CDR1 is LGHNA and CDR2 YSLEER. The CDR3 bases are TGCGCCAGCAGCCAAGATAGGACTAGCGGGAGTACCTACAATGAGCAGTTCTTC. Amino acids: CASSQDRTSGSTYNEQFF.

V is TRBV30 and J is TRBJ1-5, with D unclear. V was trimmed by 3 bases and J by 4 bases, leaving 10 bases between them. CDR3 length: 13 amino acids. CDR1 GTSNPN and CDR2 SVGIG come from the germline V gene (reference sequence). CDR3 nucleotide sequence: TGTGCCTGGAGCGACGGGGAGAATCAGCCCCAGCATTTT. Translating gives CAWSDGENQPQHF.

V gene TRBV18 combines with J gene TRBJ1-2; tentative D call: TRBD1 (5 bases). Germline CDR1 and CDR2: KGHSH and LQKENI. V lost 3 bases and J 0 bases, leaving 14 bases between the germline ends. CDR3 length: 16 residues. The CDR3 reads CASSPPGLRANYGYTF. The CDR3 DNA sequence: TGTGCCAGCTCACCTCCGGGACTGAGAGCTAACTATGGCTACACCTTC.

The chain uses TRBV9 and TRBJ2-4, with 10 bases matching TRBD1. V dropped 4 bases and J dropped 3; count of bases not matched to a gene: 4. The CDR3 runs 15 residues. CDR1 and CDR2 (germline): SGDLS, YYNGEE. The CDR3 DNA reads TGTGCCAGCAGCCTTGGGACAGGGGTCAAAAACATTCAGTACTTC. It is translated as CASSLGTGVKNIQYF.

The rearrangement uses TRBV7-9 and TRBJ1-1, with D possibly being TRBD1 (5 bases). In germline, CDR1 is SEHNR, CDR2 FQNEAQ (reference sequence). The CDR3 is made up of 14 amino acids. Trimming removed 8 bases at V and 5 bases at J, with 18 bases between. The CDR3 DNA reads TGTGCCAGCCTTGGGGCGAATAAAGGAACTGAAGCTTTCTTT. Translating it yields CASLGANKGTEAFF.

The chain links TRBV11-2 to TRBJ2-5, with 15 bases matching TRBD2. Losses at the gene ends were 5 bases for V and 4 bases for J; bases not matched to a gene: 5. The CDR3 extends over 16 amino acids. Germline lookup yields CDR1 SGHAT and CDR2 FQNNGV. Here the CDR3 reads CASSRTSGGGPETQYF. The CDR3 bases are TGTGCCAGCAGCCGGACTAGCGGGGGGGGTCCAGAGACCCAGTACTTC.

This clone was seen only once. CDR3 protein: CASRKTGSGELFF. DNA for the CDR3: TGCGCCAGCAGGAAGACAGGGTCCGGGGAGCTGTTTTTT. The rearrangement joins TRBV5-1 to TRBJ2-2, with 7 bases that match TRBD1. Per germline, CDR1 SGHRS and CDR2 YFSETQ. J was trimmed by 6 bases and V by 5 bases; bases with no gene match: 4. The CDR3 runs to 13 residues.

The V and J genes are TRBV4-2 and TRBJ2-6, with 12 bases identical to TRBD2. J lost 2 bases, V lost 4 bases, and 0 bases had no gene match. CDR1 is LGHNA and CDR2 is YNFKEQ in the germline V gene. The CDR3 covers 16 residues. The CDR3: CASSPSGGAGANVLTF. The DNA for the CDR3 is TGTGCCAGCAGCCCTAGCGGGGGGGCTGGGGCCAACGTCCTGACTTTC.

The chain recombines TRBV9 with TRBJ1-1, with 8 positions matching TRBD1. Germline-derived CDR1 and CDR2 are SGDLS and YYNGEE. The CDR3 is 15 residues long. After removal of 3 bases from V and 2 bases from J, the junction contained 6 bases not matched to a gene. This CDR3 is CASSAAGTGNTEAFF. The CDR3 bases are TGTGCCAGCAGCGCGGCCGGGACAGGCAACACTGAAGCTTTCTTT.

This chain links TRBV6-4 with TRBJ2-3; 7 bases agree with TRBD1. V lost 6 bases to trimming and J lost 1 base; unmatched junction nucleotides: 7. Germline CDR1 is MRHNA and CDR2 is SNTAGT. The CDR3 length is 15 residues. DNA of the CDR3: TGTGCCAGCAGCGAATACAGGGGAGGCACAGATACGCAGTATTTT. Translated, it gives CASSEYRGGTDTQYF.

This clone was recorded a few times. The chain has TRBV5-4 and TRBJ2-7; tentative D call: TRBD1 (6 bases). V dropped 4 bases and J dropped 7 bases, with 15 bases sitting between them. The CDR3 sequence is 13 residues long. Germline values: CDR1 SGHNT, CDR2 YYREEE (reference sequence). CDR3 DNA sequence: TGTGCCAGCAGCCCCCCCCAGGGGTGGGAGCAGTACTTC. The encoded protein is CASSPPQGWEQYF.

The V call is TRBV7-6, the J call TRBJ2-7, with 9 bases that match TRBD1. Germline CDR1 SGHVS, CDR2 FNYEAQ. The CDR3 has 16 amino acids. J lost 2 bases, V lost 5 bases, and 10 bases had no gene match. The chain's CDR3 is CASSPGQGRFPYEQYF. The DNA of the CDR3 is TGTGCCAGCAGCCCGGGACAGGGTAGGTTTCCCTACGAGCAGTACTTC.

V is TRBV5-8 and J is TRBJ2-1; 8 bases agree with TRBD1. CDR3 size: 15 residues. CDR1 and CDR2 from the germline V gene are SGHTS and YDEGEE. Losses at the gene ends were 4 bases for V and 3 bases for J; bases not matched to a gene: 6. The CDR3 protein is CASSPRGTGYNEQFF. In DNA, the CDR3 is TGTGCCAGCAGCCCCCGAGGGACAGGCTACAATGAGCAGTTCTTC.